The 8 T cell receptor beta chains in this list originate from one sample, sequenced in a study of T cell responses to AZD1222 COVID-19 vaccine. The table came from immunoSEQ multiplex PCR; TCRdb's copy has only in-frame clones and leaves some out. The table lists some 130,000 clones, over 75% of them singletons. Sequenced material: peripheral blood, taken on day 0 of AZD1222 vaccination. Every receptor here comes from an adult in good health.

The chain employs TRBV5-6 and TRBJ2-7; 7 bases agree with TRBD1. Trimming cost V 4 bases and J 7 bases; bases outside gene matches: 14. Germline V gene data show CDR1 as SGHDT and CDR2 as YYEEEE. This CDR3 contains 15 residues. DNA of the CDR3: TGTGCCAGCAGCAAATGGGACAGCAGTTTTCGGGAGCAGTACTTC. As protein: CASSKWDSSFREQYF.

V and J are TRBV27 and TRBJ2-3; no clear D. CDR3 length: 10 amino acids. Germline V gene lookup returns CDR1 MNHEY and CDR2 SMNVEV (reference sequence). Trimming cost V 7 bases and J 5 bases, with 4 bases left between them. The CDR3 nucleotides are TGTGCCAGCACGGGAGATACGCAGTATTTT. Translated: CASTGDTQYF.

The chain carries TRBV7-2 and TRBJ1-3; D not resolved. V was trimmed by 5 bases and J by 4 bases, leaving 15 bases between them. Germline CDR1 and CDR2: SGHTA and FQGNSA. The CDR3 is made up of 15 amino acids. The CDR3 nucleotides read TGTGCCAGCAGCCCCCGGGGAGGGCTCGGAAACACCATATATTTT. Residues: CASSPRGGLGNTIYF.

This rearrangement joins TRBV6-5 to TRBJ2-5; D possibly corresponds to TRBD2 (6 bases). This CDR3 is 13 amino acids long. Trimming left V 10 bases short and J 2 bases short, with 14 bases between. Germline V gene sequence: CDR1 MNHEY, CDR2 SVGAGI. The CDR3 nucleotides are TGTGCCACCGCTAGGAGGGGACAAGAGACCCAGTACTTC. As protein: CATARRGQETQYF.

This rearrangement joins TRBV7-2 to TRBJ1-1; TRBD1 matches at 7 bases. The CDR3 contains 14 residues. With 5 bases clipped from V and 1 base from J, the junction kept 4 bases outside the gene matches. Germline V CDR1 and CDR2: SGHTA, FQGNSA. The CDR3: CASSTGEKNTEAFF. The CDR3 DNA reads TGTGCCAGCAGCACAGGGGAAAAGAACACTGAAGCTTTCTTT.

This chain links TRBV11-3 with TRBJ2-3; D possibly corresponds to TRBD1 (6 bases). The CDR3 extends over 16 amino acids. V dropped 2 bases and J dropped 1 base, with 13 bases sitting between them. CDR1 and CDR2 (germline): SGHNT, YENEEA. The CDR3 nucleotides read TGTGCCAGCAGCTTATCCACAGGGATGGGCACAGATACGCAGTATTTT. It specifies CASSLSTGMGTDTQYF.

This clone was seen only once. The chain couples TRBV11-2 to TRBJ2-5, with 7 bases lining up with TRBD1. The germline V gene has CDR1 SGHAT and CDR2 FQNNGV. V was pared by 5 bases and J by 0 bases, with 6 bases of the junction left unmatched. The length of the CDR3 is 15 residues. This CDR3 reads CASSPQGGYQETQYF. The CDR3 DNA follows: TGTGCCAGCAGCCCCCAAGGGGGCTACCAAGAGACCCAGTACTTC.

V and J are TRBV19 and TRBJ1-5; no reliable D call. This CDR3 contains 13 residues. Germline-derived CDR1 and CDR2 are LNHDA and SQIVND (reference sequence). With 2 bases removed from V and 4 bases from J, the gap between germline ends came to 6 bases. The CDR3 coding sequence is TGTGCCAGTAGTATACGGGAAAATCAGCCCCAGCATTTT. Translated: CASSIRENQPQHF.